A selection of T cell receptor beta chains follows, all from one sample in a study of blood T cell repertoires in COVID-19. The protocol was immunoSEQ multiplex PCR, while the TCRdb copy is restricted to in-frame clones and leaves out a portion. The table includes 170,000 or so clones, approximately 90% detected once. Sequencing was done on a sample of PBMCs or T cells enriched from blood (not recorded which). Receptors were obtained from a woman in her 50s who had recovered from COVID-19. The CDR3 runs from the conserved cysteine through the conserved F or W. D genes are given only for firm matches. Part of the rows lack a size; the others show once, few, many or a class for expanded clones.

J gene	clone size	V gene	D gene	CDR3 DNA	CDR3 protein
TRBJ1-2	-	TRBV12-3/TRBV12-4	-	TGTGCCAGCAGGCTTGCAGGGGCGAGGGGCTACACCTTC	CASRLAGARGYTF
TRBJ2-3	-	TRBV27	TRBD2	TGTGCCAGCAGTCCAAGGGGACTAGCTTTGTATTTT	CASSPRGLALYF
TRBJ1-5	-	TRBV27	-	TGTGCCAGCAGTCCCCCCGACAGCCCTGTCAATCAGCCCCAGCATTTT	CASSPPDSPVNQPQHF
TRBJ1-2	once	TRBV5-6	-	TGTGCCAGCATTCCCGATCGGCGGGGGGCTCTTGGTGGCTACACCTTC	CASIPDRRGALGGYTF
TRBJ2-3	-	TRBV4-3	TRBD2	TGCGCCAGCAGCCCGTACACCGGGACTAGCGGGGGGGCCCACACAGATACGCAGTATTTT	CASSPYTGTSGGAHTDTQYF
TRBJ2-7	once	TRBV12-3/TRBV12-4	-	TGTGCCAGCAGTTTGGCAGTAGGCGGAATCCAGTACTTC	CASSLAVGGIQYF
TRBJ2-7	-	TRBV5-4	TRBD1	TGTGCCAGCAGCCCCGGACAGGAAATGCGCGAGCAGTACTTC	CASSPGQEMREQYF
TRBJ1-2	-	TRBV12-3/TRBV12-4	-	TGTGCCAGCGGCTCCGGGTTTCATGGCTACACCTTC	CASGSGFHGYTF
TRBJ1-2	-	TRBV28	TRBD1	TGTGCCAGCAGTTTAGGACAGGGGACCTATGGCTACACCTTC	CASSLGQGTYGYTF
TRBJ1-1	-	TRBV3-1/TRBV3-2	-	TGTGCCAGCAGCCTCGGGGGGAGAGAAGCTTTCTTT	CASSLGGREAFF
TRBJ2-2	-	TRBV7-3	TRBD2	TGTGCCAGCAGCTTATTCAGCGGGGGGACCGGGGAGCTGTTTTTT	CASSLFSGGTGELFF
TRBJ2-1	-	TRBV5-4	-	TGTGCCAGCAGCACGACAGGCCTCTCCTACAATGAGCAGTTCTTC	CASSTTGLSYNEQFF
TRBJ1-1	-	TRBV18	TRBD1	TGTGCCAGCTCGTTAGAGGGGACAGGGGTCGGATTAGGGAACACTGAAGCTTTCTTT	CASSLEGTGVGLGNTEAFF
TRBJ1-1	-	TRBV7-3	-	TGTGCCAGCAGCTCTCAGGGTAGGGGGAATCAGGCTCTGAACACTGAAGCTTTCTTT	CASSSQGRGNQALNTEAFF
TRBJ2-1	-	TRBV19	TRBD2	TGTGCCGCGACTAGCGAATACAATGAGCAGTTCTTC	CAATSEYNEQFF
TRBJ1-2	-	TRBV3-1/TRBV3-2	-	TGTGCCAGCAGCCAACCCCAGGGAACGAGCTACACCTTC	CASSQPQGTSYTF
TRBJ2-3	-	TRBV7-9	-	TGTGCCAGCAGCTTACGGGGGTACACAGATACGCAGTATTTT	CASSLRGYTDTQYF